A selection of T cell receptor beta chains follows, all from one sample in a study of naive and memory T cell subsets. TCRdb ran MiXCR on the UMI-ligation and nested PCR reads and lists one entry per CDR3 protein. The data show just over 80,000 distinct CDR3 sequences, 9% seen once. Sequencing was carried out using naive CD8+ T cells from blood. The receptors shown here come from a human donor in good health. CDR3s include the opening cysteine and the closing phenylalanine or tryptophan. Fields, in order: CDR3 protein, CDR3 DNA, D gene, J gene, clone size, V gene. The D gene is left open where the match is weak. The listing skips clone size in some rows; elsewhere it reads once, few, many or a size class.

CASSLAAGGTEAFF | TGTGCCAGCAGTTTAGCGGCAGGGGGCACTGAAGCTTTCTTT | TRBD1 | TRBJ1-1 | many | TRBV12-3/TRBV12-4
CASSVDGRGYEQYF | TGTGCCAGCAGCGTAGATGGCAGGGGCTACGAGCAGTACTTC | NA | TRBJ2-7 | few | TRBV9
CASSQGLAGDTQYF | TGTGCCAGCAGCCAGGGACTAGCGGGAGATACGCAGTATTTT | TRBD2 | TRBJ2-3 | few | TRBV5-5
CASSLDRGHEQYF | TGTGCCAGCAGCTTGGACAGGGGCCACGAGCAGTACTTC | TRBD1 | TRBJ2-7 | few | TRBV5-5
CAISESTSTSTDTQYF | TGTGCCATCAGTGAGTCGACCTCGACTAGCACAGATACGCAGTATTTT | NA | TRBJ2-3 | few | TRBV10-3
CSASRLAGGDEQFF | TGCAGTGCTAGTAGACTAGCGGGAGGCGATGAGCAGTTCTTC | TRBD2 | TRBJ2-1 | NA | TRBV20-1
CSVVDRGEFYEQYF | TGCAGCGTCGTGGACAGGGGCGAGTTTTACGAGCAGTACTTC | TRBD1 | TRBJ2-7 | many | TRBV29-1
CAISERDANEQFF | TGTGCCATCAGTGAGCGGGACGCCAATGAGCAGTTCTTC | NA | TRBJ2-1 | many | TRBV10-3
CASSQPTSREQFF | TGTGCCAGCAGCCAACCGACTAGCCGGGAGCAGTTCTTC | TRBD2 | TRBJ2-1 | few | TRBV5-5
CASSFEGVGEQFF | TGTGCCAGCAGTTTCGAGGGGGTGGGAGAGCAGTTCTTC | NA | TRBJ2-1 | NA | TRBV12-3/TRBV12-4
CASSLRQPQETQYF | TGTGCCAGCAGTCTGCGACAGCCCCAAGAGACCCAGTACTTC | NA | TRBJ2-5 | many | TRBV25-1
CATQVGQGNSPLHF | TGTGCCACCCAAGTGGGACAGGGGAATTCACCCCTCCACTTT | TRBD1 | TRBJ1-6 | few | TRBV27
CASSELDPGALNGPYEQYF | TGTGCCAGCAGTGAGTTAGACCCAGGGGCACTTAATGGGCCCTACGAGCAGTACTTC | NA | TRBJ2-7 | few | TRBV2
CASSRRGLGNIQYF | TGTGCCAGCAGTCGCAGGGGGCTGGGAAACATTCAGTACTTC | TRBD1 | TRBJ2-4 | few | TRBV12-3/TRBV12-4
CSARDGYSAIVNTEAFF | TGCAGTGCTAGAGACGGATACAGCGCAATAGTAAACACTGAAGCTTTCTTT | NA | TRBJ1-1 | few | TRBV20-1
CASRAGVTEAFF | TGTGCCAGCAGGGCAGGGGTTACTGAAGCTTTCTTT | NA | TRBJ1-1 | many | TRBV27
CASSQVLATNEKLFF | TGCGCCAGCAGCCAAGTACTAGCAACTAATGAAAAACTGTTTTTT | NA | TRBJ1-4 | NA | TRBV4-3
CASKEGVGYEQYF | TGTGCCAGTAAGGAGGGAGTGGGTTACGAGCAGTACTTC | NA | TRBJ2-7 | NA | TRBV19
CASSLSSGGGNYGYTF | TGTGCCAGCAGTTTATCGTCGGGGGGCGGCAACTATGGCTACACCTTC | NA | TRBJ1-2 | NA | TRBV27
CASSSTQSEAATGELFF | TGTGCCAGCAGTTCAACCCAGAGCGAGGCGGCCACCGGGGAGCTGTTTTTT | NA | TRBJ2-2 | few | TRBV27
CASSLGTGVYEQYF | TGTGCCAGCAGCTTGGGGACAGGGGTATACGAGCAGTACTTC | TRBD1 | TRBJ2-7 | few | TRBV5-6
CASSQGTSVNTGELFF | TGTGCCAGCAGCCAAGGGACTAGCGTGAACACCGGGGAGCTGTTTTTT | TRBD2 | TRBJ2-2 | NA | TRBV14
CASSLTERGNYNEQFF | TGTGCCAGCAGTTTGACCGAGCGGGGCAACTACAATGAGCAGTTCTTC | TRBD2 | TRBJ2-1 | few | TRBV28
CASSLIAGDTDTQYF | TGTGCCAGCAGTCTAATAGCGGGAGACACAGATACGCAGTATTTT | TRBD2 | TRBJ2-3 | many | TRBV12-3/TRBV12-4
CASSPGTSGSHYEQYF | TGTGCCAGCAGCCCCGGGACTAGCGGATCCCACTACGAGCAGTACTTC | TRBD2 | TRBJ2-7 | NA | TRBV7-9
CASSDTSGSSNEQFF | TGTGCCAGCAGCGATACTAGCGGGAGTAGCAATGAGCAGTTCTTC | TRBD2 | TRBJ2-1 | many | TRBV7-8
CASSSGHSEAFF | TGTGCCAGCAGTTCGGGGCACAGTGAAGCTTTCTTT | NA | TRBJ1-1 | many | TRBV27
CASRDPTDTQYF | TGTGCCAGCAGGGACCCTACAGATACGCAGTATTTT | NA | TRBJ2-3 | few | TRBV2